The text below deals with one T cell receptor (beta chain). Its antigen remains unknown. CDR1 KGHDR and CDR2 SFDVKD come from the germline V gene. J gave up 5 bases and V 3 bases, and 8 bases lay outside the gene matches. The CDR3 has 16 residues. MiXCR, run by TCRdb on the 5' RACE reads, gives a single entry per CDR3 protein. This table has 310,000 or so distinct CDR3 sequences, more than 6.5% appearing once. The source of the sample is a study of identical twins. Study-wide results and limits: Zero-insertion findings could be partly confounded by invariant cells (MAIT and iNKT cells). Fewer insertions marked abundant cord blood beta clonotypes; young adult naive trended weakly, memory not at all.

These same records also appear under a second study, on yellow fever vaccine responses in identical twins. That report adds: Reportedly, twins showed a vaccine T cell response that looked partly convergent and partly personalized.

The specimen was memory (CD45RO+) T cells sorted from blood. The rearrangement uses TRBV24-1 and TRBJ2-3; 9 nucleotides align to TRBD2. The TCR was taken from a woman between 18 and 29 years old in good health. CDR3 region: CATSDPTGLARDTQYF. The CDR3 coding sequence is TGTGCCACCAGTGATCCGACGGGACTAGCAAGAGATACGCAGTATTTT.